The rows below give T cell receptor beta chains drawn from one sample of a study of blood T cell repertoires in COVID-19. Produced via immunoSEQ multiplex PCR; TCRdb's table is partial and in-frame only. The sample shows fewer than 150,000 clones, 75% to 90% of them seen only once. The sample taken for sequencing was peripheral blood. These receptor sequences come from a woman in her seventies with acute or convalescent COVID-19. The CDR3 runs from the conserved cysteine through the conserved F or W. Each record gives: D gene, J gene, clone size, V gene, CDR3 protein. A D gene is named only where the DNA matches it firmly. Not all rows give a size; the values are once, few, many and, for expanded clones, a class.

d_gene: NA; j_gene: TRBJ1-3; abundance: NA; v_gene: TRBV28; CDR3aa: CASGESGNTIYF
d_gene: NA; j_gene: TRBJ2-2; abundance: once; v_gene: TRBV5-5; CDR3aa: CASNLIGSTNTGELFF
d_gene: TRBD1; j_gene: TRBJ1-4; abundance: NA; v_gene: TRBV7-6; CDR3aa: CASSRRTGGMKKLFF
d_gene: TRBD2; j_gene: TRBJ2-1; abundance: NA; v_gene: TRBV7-9; CDR3aa: CASSLAWAGGSYNEQFF
d_gene: NA; j_gene: TRBJ1-2; abundance: NA; v_gene: TRBV2; CDR3aa: CASSRGNYGYTF
d_gene: NA; j_gene: TRBJ1-5; abundance: once; v_gene: TRBV7-9; CDR3aa: CASSFDRGEPQHF
d_gene: TRBD1; j_gene: TRBJ1-4; abundance: NA; v_gene: TRBV9; CDR3aa: CASSETGGTNEKLFF
d_gene: TRBD1; j_gene: TRBJ1-2; abundance: NA; v_gene: TRBV29-1; CDR3aa: CSADRDSSYGYTF
d_gene: NA; j_gene: TRBJ1-6; abundance: NA; v_gene: TRBV6-1; CDR3aa: CASSGGGRFYNSPLHF
d_gene: NA; j_gene: TRBJ1-4; abundance: NA; v_gene: TRBV5-4; CDR3aa: CASSLGLNEKLFF
d_gene: TRBD2; j_gene: TRBJ2-5; abundance: NA; v_gene: TRBV30; CDR3aa: CAWSLDGGAKRTQYF
d_gene: TRBD1; j_gene: TRBJ1-1; abundance: NA; v_gene: TRBV18; CDR3aa: CASSLGQGANTEAFF
d_gene: TRBD1; j_gene: TRBJ2-5; abundance: NA; v_gene: TRBV5-4; CDR3aa: CASSLEGARETQYF
d_gene: NA; j_gene: TRBJ2-1; abundance: NA; v_gene: TRBV7-3; CDR3aa: CASSLYPRDRVIPGGINEQFF
d_gene: NA; j_gene: TRBJ1-2; abundance: NA; v_gene: TRBV6-2/TRBV6-3; CDR3aa: CASSSFSGQFYGYTF
d_gene: NA; j_gene: TRBJ2-1; abundance: NA; v_gene: TRBV21-1; CDR3aa: CASSKEGLAGGLWFF
d_gene: NA; j_gene: TRBJ1-3; abundance: NA; v_gene: TRBV5-1; CDR3aa: CASPGTLDHAGNTIYF
d_gene: TRBD1; j_gene: TRBJ1-2; abundance: once; v_gene: TRBV18; CDR3aa: CASSPSQDRSGYTF
d_gene: NA; j_gene: TRBJ1-4; abundance: NA; v_gene: TRBV19; CDR3aa: CASSMGGYSEKLFF
d_gene: NA; j_gene: TRBJ1-2; abundance: NA; v_gene: TRBV2; CDR3aa: CASIEGGGYTF
d_gene: TRBD1; j_gene: TRBJ1-1; abundance: NA; v_gene: TRBV28; CDR3aa: CASSRIRNRGINTEAFF
d_gene: NA; j_gene: TRBJ1-4; abundance: NA; v_gene: TRBV6-5; CDR3aa: CASSSGGGTNEKLFF
d_gene: TRBD1; j_gene: TRBJ1-3; abundance: few; v_gene: TRBV5-4; CDR3aa: CASSLGQGGGGNTIYF
d_gene: NA; j_gene: TRBJ2-2; abundance: NA; v_gene: TRBV12-3/TRBV12-4; CDR3aa: CATRQATGELFF
d_gene: NA; j_gene: TRBJ1-1; abundance: NA; v_gene: TRBV20-1; CDR3aa: CSASWQVLNTEAFF
d_gene: NA; j_gene: TRBJ2-3; abundance: NA; v_gene: TRBV5-4; CDR3aa: CASSASGGLTDTQYF
d_gene: TRBD1; j_gene: TRBJ2-5; abundance: once; v_gene: TRBV6-5; CDR3aa: CASSLTGGGWETQYF
d_gene: TRBD1; j_gene: TRBJ1-2; abundance: NA; v_gene: TRBV11-2; CDR3aa: CASSWRDRGFGYTF
d_gene: NA; j_gene: TRBJ1-3; abundance: NA; v_gene: TRBV25-1; CDR3aa: CASSPATGIPGNTIYF
d_gene: TRBD1; j_gene: TRBJ1-1; abundance: NA; v_gene: TRBV3-1/TRBV3-2; CDR3aa: CASSFTGVWFEAFF
d_gene: NA; j_gene: TRBJ2-4; abundance: NA; v_gene: TRBV3-1/TRBV3-2; CDR3aa: CASSQAGHVKNIQYF
d_gene: TRBD1; j_gene: TRBJ1-6; abundance: NA; v_gene: TRBV4-1; CDR3aa: CASSQDGDRASPLHF
d_gene: NA; j_gene: TRBJ1-2; abundance: NA; v_gene: TRBV24-1; CDR3aa: CATSDDSYGYTF
d_gene: TRBD1; j_gene: TRBJ1-1; abundance: NA; v_gene: TRBV29-1; CDR3aa: CSEGTDSYTEAFF
d_gene: NA; j_gene: TRBJ1-1; abundance: once; v_gene: TRBV5-1; CDR3aa: CASSFGQGSPAFF
d_gene: NA; j_gene: TRBJ1-1; abundance: NA; v_gene: TRBV7-3; CDR3aa: CASSRGSSTEAFF
d_gene: TRBD1; j_gene: TRBJ1-5; abundance: NA; v_gene: TRBV3-1/TRBV3-2; CDR3aa: CASSQEPPGQGVQPQHF
d_gene: NA; j_gene: TRBJ1-4; abundance: once; v_gene: TRBV12-3/TRBV12-4; CDR3aa: CASSHREGLFF
d_gene: NA; j_gene: TRBJ2-2; abundance: NA; v_gene: TRBV9; CDR3aa: CASSVEADGGWELFF
d_gene: TRBD1; j_gene: TRBJ1-5; abundance: NA; v_gene: TRBV6-1; CDR3aa: CASSDGQGSNQPQHF
d_gene: NA; j_gene: TRBJ1-6; abundance: few; v_gene: TRBV2; CDR3aa: CASSARAGAGSPLHF
d_gene: NA; j_gene: TRBJ1-4; abundance: few; v_gene: TRBV5-1; CDR3aa: CASSLGRGWNEKLFF
d_gene: NA; j_gene: TRBJ1-3; abundance: NA; v_gene: TRBV10-3; CDR3aa: CAISETGSRNTIYF
d_gene: NA; j_gene: TRBJ1-2; abundance: NA; v_gene: TRBV9; CDR3aa: CASSVEVQGNYGYTF
d_gene: TRBD1; j_gene: TRBJ1-1; abundance: NA; v_gene: TRBV19; CDR3aa: CASSSPGQLNTEAFF